The TCR beta chain described here comes from a study of breast tumors, draining lymph nodes, adjacent tissues (dated by TCRdb to 2016 to 2017). With regard to the full study: In breast cancer patients, the study compared the TCR beta repertoires of tumor, adjacent nontumor tissue and axillary lymph nodes. In human breast cancer, the study set out to assess how tumor, surrounding tissue and draining lymph node repertoires relate to one another and whether T cells might be exchanged between them.

Reads for this sample came from an Illumina HiSeq 2000. TCR beta chain libraries were generated through multiplex PCR amplification. The amplified TCR beta chain products were analyzed by high-throughput sequencing. Through fastp at Q25 and MiXCR, TCRdb rebuilt clones from the public reads, retaining in-frame beta chains. CDR3 protein duplicates are merged, each entry listing the most common genes and DNA. A total of about 300,000 distinct CDR3 sequences appear in this sample, 30% of them only once. The top ten hold over 0.95% of the sample. General conclusions and limits of the study: Tumor T-cell repertoires showed less diversity than lymph node repertoires and more diversity than nontumor tissue repertoires, and tumor T-cell repertoires showed preferential V and J gene usage. The conclusion that tumor T cells originate in lymph nodes was presented as consistent with a hypothesis rather than as directly demonstrated. A scenario in which most tumor T cells derive from the lymph node and then expand within tumor tissue was judged to be consistent with the data. The similarity between tumor and nontumor tissue repertoires was significantly greater in luminal-like breast cancer than in basal-like breast cancer.

This clonotype was observed many times. The antigen it recognizes is unknown. There are no base qualities to consult, and no much larger clone falls within one base. Lymph node samples came from the axillary draining lymph nodes of breast cancer patients. The germline V gene gives CDR1 as SGHVS and CDR2 as FNYEAQ. The CDR3 measures 16 amino acids from cysteine to phenylalanine. Just the 48-base CDR3 DNA is kept, in frame starting at base 1. Clipping removes 5 bases from V and 0 bases from J, with 6 as the unmatched junction base count. Recombination connected TRBV7-6 to TRBJ2-1; 8 of the junction bases match TRBD2. The sample taken for sequencing was axillary lymph node tissue. This clonotype was sampled from a female donor with breast cancer. Some clones in this sample may be carry-over from other donors' samples. The CDR3 in this case is CASSPAGTSSYNEQFF. The nucleotide sequence reads TGTGCCAGCAGCCCTGCTGGGACTAGCTCCTACAATGAGCAGTTCTTC.